This record concerns one TCR beta chain sequence. What it recognizes is unknown. All donors were healthy, and all were Caucasian. These data come from a study of identical twins. TCRdb re-derived calls from the 5' RACE reads in MiXCR, one entry per CDR3 protein. The table lists about 690,000 distinct CDR3 sequences, roughly 6.2% of them singletons, with around 1.7% in the top ten. This CDR3 contains 15 residues. Trimming cost V 4 bases and J 5 bases, with 18 bases left between them. Germline V gene data show CDR1 as SGHVS and CDR2 as FQNEAQ. General study points: Invariant MAIT and iNKT cells may have partly biased zero-insertion analyses.

The TCR sequence derives from a man between 18 and 35 years old in good health. The specimen sequenced was naive T cells sorted from blood. The V call is TRBV7-8, the J call TRBJ2-7; tentatively, D is TRBD1 or TRBD2 (5 bases each). This CDR3 reads CASSSAGTQGDEQYF. The CDR3 DNA reads as TGTGCCAGCAGCTCTGCCGGGACGCAGGGCGACGAGCAGTACTTC.